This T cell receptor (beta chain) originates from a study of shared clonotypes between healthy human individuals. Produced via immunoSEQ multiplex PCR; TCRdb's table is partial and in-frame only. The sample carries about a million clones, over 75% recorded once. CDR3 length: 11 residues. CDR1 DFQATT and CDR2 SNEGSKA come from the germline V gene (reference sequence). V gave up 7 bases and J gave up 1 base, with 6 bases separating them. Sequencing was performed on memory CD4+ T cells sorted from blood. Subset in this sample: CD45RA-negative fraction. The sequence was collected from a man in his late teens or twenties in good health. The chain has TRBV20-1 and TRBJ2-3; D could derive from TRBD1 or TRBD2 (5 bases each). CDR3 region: CSGDRTDTQYF. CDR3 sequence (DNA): TGCAGTGGGGACCGCACAGATACGCAGTATTTT.